The 10 T cell receptor beta chains listed next were all sequenced from one sample in a study of T cell responses to AZD1222 COVID-19 vaccine. Some clones are missing from TCRdb's copy, which holds only in-frame ones; the method was immunoSEQ multiplex PCR. The data hold 150,000 or so clones, with around 92% observed a single time. The sequenced sample was peripheral blood, obtained 28 days after the second AZD1222 dose. Receptors originate from an adult who received the AZD1222 COVID-19 vaccine.

V gene TRBV4-2 combines with J gene TRBJ2-7; 8 bases align to TRBD1. The germline V gene encodes CDR1 LGHNA and CDR2 YNFKEQ. The V gene end was trimmed by 1 base and the J gene end by 3 bases; junction bases not matched to a gene: 2. This CDR3 is 14 amino acids long. This chain's CDR3 is CASSQGTGNYEQYF. For the CDR3, the DNA is TGTGCCAGCAGCCAAGGGACAGGGAACTACGAGCAGTACTTC.

The rearrangement joins TRBV30 to TRBJ1-1, with D unclear. This CDR3 is 12 amino acids long. V was shortened by 0 bases and J by 1 base, with 3 bases between the two germline ends. The germline V gene encodes CDR1 GTSNPN and CDR2 SVGIG (reference sequence). The CDR3 loop reads CAWSVRNTEAFF. For the CDR3, the DNA is TGTGCCTGGAGTGTTCGGAACACTGAAGCTTTCTTT.

The chain has TRBV6-6 and TRBJ1-1; D gene unclear. Trimming left V 5 bases short and J 10 bases short, with 14 bases between. From germline, CDR1 is MNHNY and CDR2 SVGAGI (reference sequence). This CDR3 is 12 amino acids long. CDR3 amino acids: CASSQPERGAFF. CDR3 bases: TGTGCCAGCAGTCAGCCGGAGCGTGGAGCTTTCTTT.

This clone came up a few times. The CDR3 DNA reads as TGTGCCAGCAGTTTACCGGACAGCGGTGGCTACACCTTC. Its translation: CASSLPDSGGYTF. This sequence joins TRBV28 and TRBJ1-2; D may be TRBD1 (6 bases). Germline V gives CDR1 MDHEN, CDR2 SYDVKM. The length of the CDR3 is 13 residues. V lost 2 bases, J lost 7 bases, and 11 bases lay in between.

The chain employs TRBV7-8 and TRBJ1-5, with 10 nucleotides matching TRBD1. V lost 5 bases and J lost 4; bases outside the gene matches: 8. CDR3 length: 16 residues. Germline assignment: CDR1 SGHVS and CDR2 FQNEAQ. For the CDR3, the DNA is TGTGCCAGCAGCATGGGGGACAGGGGCTTAAATCAGCCCCAGCATTTT. Translated, it gives CASSMGDRGLNQPQHF.

This clone appeared once. The rearrangement links TRBV7-9 to TRBJ1-2, with TRBD1 identical over 9 bases. The V segment lost 5 bases and the J segment 4 bases; nucleotides outside the gene matches: 8. The CDR3 is 15 residues long. CDR1 SEHNR and CDR2 FQNEAQ come from the germline V gene (reference sequence). The CDR3 spells CASSLGQGIVYGYTF. The CDR3 coding sequence is TGTGCCAGCAGCCTGGGACAGGGTATTGTCTATGGCTACACCTTC.

The V gene is TRBV4-2, the J gene TRBJ2-1, with a tentative D call TRBD1 (6 bases). This CDR3 comprises 13 residues. Germline values: CDR1 LGHNA, CDR2 YNFKEQ. The V end lost 4 bases, the J end lost 7 bases, and 11 bases lay between the germline ends. The CDR3 loop reads CASSLGQANEQFF. The CDR3 DNA reads as TGTGCCAGCAGCCTGGGACAAGCGAATGAGCAGTTCTTC.

This clone was counted a few times. The chain couples TRBV5-4 to TRBJ1-6; TRBD1 agrees at 8 bases. Per the germline V gene, CDR1 is SGHNT and CDR2 is YYREEE (reference sequence). CDR3 length: 15 residues. The ends lost 3 bases at V and 7 bases at J; junction bases unmatched: 6. The CDR3 coding sequence is TGTGCCAGCAGCTCCTGGACAGGGCAGAATTCACCCCTCCACTTT. Protein sequence: CASSSWTGQNSPLHF.

The chain employs TRBV19 and TRBJ1-3; D may be TRBD1 (6 bases). The CDR3 totals 15 residues. With 6 bases removed from V and 0 bases from J, the gap between germline ends came to 12 bases. The germline CDR1 and CDR2 sequences are LNHDA and SQIVND (reference sequence). This chain's CDR3 is CASSLGGISGNTIYF. The CDR3 DNA is TGTGCCAGTAGCCTAGGGGGGATCTCTGGAAACACCATATATTTT. Drawing the rest from reference TRBV19 and TRBJ1-3, the complete variable domain is DGGITQSPKYLFRKEGQNVTLSCEQNLNHDAMYWYRQDPGQGLRLIYYSQIVNDFQKGDIAEGYSVSREKKESFPLTVTSAQKNPTAFYLCASSLGGISGNTIYFGEGSWLTVV.

The chain joins TRBV19 to TRBJ2-7; D may match TRBD1 or TRBD2 (6 bases each). Germline loops: CDR1 LNHDA, CDR2 SQIVND (reference sequence). V was clipped by 11 bases and J by 1 base, with 18 bases between them. The CDR3 runs to 14 residues. CDR3 amino acids: CASEGGGDSYEQYF. Written as DNA, the CDR3 is TGTGCCTCGGAGGGGGGCGGTGATTCCTACGAGCAGTACTTC. The variable domain in full, completed from reference TRBV19 and TRBJ2-7, reads DGGITQSPKYLFRKEGQNVTLSCEQNLNHDAMYWYRQDPGQGLRLIYYSQIVNDFQKGDIAEGYSVSREKKESFPLTVTSAQKNPTAFYLCASEGGGDSYEQYFGPGTRLTVT.